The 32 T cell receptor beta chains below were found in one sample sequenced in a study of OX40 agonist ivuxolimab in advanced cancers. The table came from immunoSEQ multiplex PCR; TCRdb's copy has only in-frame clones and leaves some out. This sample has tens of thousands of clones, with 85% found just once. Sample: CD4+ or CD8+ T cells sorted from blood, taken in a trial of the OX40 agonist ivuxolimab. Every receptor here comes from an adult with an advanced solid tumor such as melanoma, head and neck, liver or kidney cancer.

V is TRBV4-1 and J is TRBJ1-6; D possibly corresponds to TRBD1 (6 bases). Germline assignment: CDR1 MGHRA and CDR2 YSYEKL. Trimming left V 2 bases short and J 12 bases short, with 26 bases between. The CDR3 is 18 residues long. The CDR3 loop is CASSQPGGGTTFRGPLHF. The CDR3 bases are TGCGCCAGCAGCCAACCCGGGGGGGGGACGACATTCAGGGGACCCCTCCACTTT.

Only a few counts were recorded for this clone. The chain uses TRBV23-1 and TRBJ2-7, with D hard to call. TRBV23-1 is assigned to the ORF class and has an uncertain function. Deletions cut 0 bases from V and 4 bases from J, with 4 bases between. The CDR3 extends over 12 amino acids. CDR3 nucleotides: TGCGCCAGCAGTCAATCTGGTTACGAGCAGTACTTC. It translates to CASSQSGYEQYF.

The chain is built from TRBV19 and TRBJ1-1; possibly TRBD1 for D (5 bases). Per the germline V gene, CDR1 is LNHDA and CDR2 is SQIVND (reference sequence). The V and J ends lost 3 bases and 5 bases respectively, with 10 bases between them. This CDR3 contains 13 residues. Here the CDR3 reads CASSIRWGTEAFF. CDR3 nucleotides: TGTGCCAGTAGTATTCGATGGGGGACTGAAGCTTTCTTT.

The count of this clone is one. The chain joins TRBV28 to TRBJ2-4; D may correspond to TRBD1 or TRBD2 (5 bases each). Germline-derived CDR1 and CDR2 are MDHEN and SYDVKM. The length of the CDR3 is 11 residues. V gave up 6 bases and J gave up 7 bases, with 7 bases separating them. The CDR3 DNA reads TGTGCCAGCAGGGGGGAGAACATTCAGTACTTC. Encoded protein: CASRGENIQYF.

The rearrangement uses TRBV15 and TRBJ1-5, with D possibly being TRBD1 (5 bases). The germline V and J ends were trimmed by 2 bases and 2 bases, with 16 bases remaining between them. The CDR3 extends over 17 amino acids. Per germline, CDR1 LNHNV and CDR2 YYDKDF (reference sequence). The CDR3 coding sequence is TGTGCCACCAGCAGATCGGGCGAGAGCAGGGGCAATCAGCCCCAGCATTTT. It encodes CATSRSGESRGNQPQHF.

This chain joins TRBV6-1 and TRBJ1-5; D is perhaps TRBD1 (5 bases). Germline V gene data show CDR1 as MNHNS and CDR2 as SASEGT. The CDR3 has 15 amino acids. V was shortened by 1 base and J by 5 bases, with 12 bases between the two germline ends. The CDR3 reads CASSEDAGSYQPQHF. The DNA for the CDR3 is TGTGCCAGCAGTGAAGATGCAGGGTCGTATCAGCCCCAGCATTTT.

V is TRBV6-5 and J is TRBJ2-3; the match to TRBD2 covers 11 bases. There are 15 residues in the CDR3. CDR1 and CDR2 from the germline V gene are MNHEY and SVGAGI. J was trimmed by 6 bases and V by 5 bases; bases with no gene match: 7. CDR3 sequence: CASSQTSGMGDTQYF. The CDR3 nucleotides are TGTGCCAGCAGTCAGACTAGCGGGATGGGGGATACGCAGTATTTT.

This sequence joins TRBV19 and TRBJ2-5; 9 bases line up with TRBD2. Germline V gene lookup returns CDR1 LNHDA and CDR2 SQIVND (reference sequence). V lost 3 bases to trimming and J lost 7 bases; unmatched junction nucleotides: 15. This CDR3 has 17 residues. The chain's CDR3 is CASSMALASGGSGTQYF. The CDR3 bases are TGTGCCAGTAGTATGGCCCTTGCAAGCGGGGGGTCTGGGACCCAGTACTTC.

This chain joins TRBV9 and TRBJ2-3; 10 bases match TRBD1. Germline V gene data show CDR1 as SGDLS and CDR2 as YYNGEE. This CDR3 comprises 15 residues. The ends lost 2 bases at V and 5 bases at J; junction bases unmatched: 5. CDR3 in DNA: TGTGCCAGCAGCGTGACAGGGGGCGGGGTAGATACGCAGTATTTT. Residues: CASSVTGGGVDTQYF.

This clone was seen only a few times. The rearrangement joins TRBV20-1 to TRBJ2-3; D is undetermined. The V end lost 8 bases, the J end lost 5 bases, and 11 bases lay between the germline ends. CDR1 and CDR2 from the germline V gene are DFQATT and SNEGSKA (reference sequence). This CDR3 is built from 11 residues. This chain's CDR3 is CSSAWGDTQYF. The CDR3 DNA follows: TGCAGTTCCGCCTGGGGAGATACGCAGTATTTT.

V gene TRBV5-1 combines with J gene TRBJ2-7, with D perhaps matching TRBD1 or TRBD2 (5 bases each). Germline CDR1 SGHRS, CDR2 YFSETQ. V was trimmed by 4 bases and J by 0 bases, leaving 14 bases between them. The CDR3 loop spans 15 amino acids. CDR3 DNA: TGCGCCAGCAGCCCGCTTTGGGGGAGCTCCTACGAGCAGTACTTC. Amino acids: CASSPLWGSSYEQYF.

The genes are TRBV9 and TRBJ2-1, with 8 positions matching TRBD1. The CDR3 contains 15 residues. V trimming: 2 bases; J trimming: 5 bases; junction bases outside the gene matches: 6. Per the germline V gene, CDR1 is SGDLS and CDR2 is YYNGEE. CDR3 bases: TGTGCCAGCAGCGTCGCAGGGGGCATCAACAATGAGCAGTTCTTC. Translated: CASSVAGGINNEQFF.

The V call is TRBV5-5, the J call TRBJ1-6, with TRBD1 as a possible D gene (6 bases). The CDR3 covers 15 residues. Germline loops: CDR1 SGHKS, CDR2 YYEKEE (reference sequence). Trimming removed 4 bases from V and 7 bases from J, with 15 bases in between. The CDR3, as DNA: TGTGCCAGCAGCAGAAGGACAGAAGAAAATTCACCCCTCCACTTT. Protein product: CASSRRTEENSPLHF.

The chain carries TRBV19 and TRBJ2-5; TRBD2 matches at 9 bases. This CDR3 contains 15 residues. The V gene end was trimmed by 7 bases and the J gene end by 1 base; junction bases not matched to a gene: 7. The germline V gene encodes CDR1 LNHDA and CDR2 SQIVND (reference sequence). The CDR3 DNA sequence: TGTGCCAGTACCGGAACTAGCGGGCCCCAAGAGACCCAGTACTTC. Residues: CASTGTSGPQETQYF.

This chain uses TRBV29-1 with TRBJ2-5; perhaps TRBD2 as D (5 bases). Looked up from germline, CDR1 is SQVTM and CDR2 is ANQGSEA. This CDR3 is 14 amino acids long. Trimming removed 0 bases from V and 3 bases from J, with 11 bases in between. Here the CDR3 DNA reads TGCAGCGTTGAAGAACCGGGGTGGGAAGAGACCCAGTACTTC. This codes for CSVEEPGWEETQYF.

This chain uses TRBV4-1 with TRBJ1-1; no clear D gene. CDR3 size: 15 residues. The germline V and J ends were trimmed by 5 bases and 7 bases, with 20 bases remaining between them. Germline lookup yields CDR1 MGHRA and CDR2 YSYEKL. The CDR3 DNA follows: TGCGCCAGCAGCGAAGCCCCGACGTTTTCGGGTGAAGCTTTCTTT. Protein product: CASSEAPTFSGEAFF.

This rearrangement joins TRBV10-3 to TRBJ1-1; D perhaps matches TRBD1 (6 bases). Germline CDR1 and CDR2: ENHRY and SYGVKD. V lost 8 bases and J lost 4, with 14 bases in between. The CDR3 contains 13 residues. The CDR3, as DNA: TGTGCCATCGGGGGCGGGAGGGGCACTGAAGCTTTCTTT. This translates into CAIGGGRGTEAFF.

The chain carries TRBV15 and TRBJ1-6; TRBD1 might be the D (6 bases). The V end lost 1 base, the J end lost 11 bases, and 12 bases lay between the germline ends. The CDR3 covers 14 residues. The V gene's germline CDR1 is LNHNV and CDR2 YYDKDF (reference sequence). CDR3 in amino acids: CATSRGTDQPPLHF. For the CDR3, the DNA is TGTGCCACCAGCAGAGGGACAGACCAACCACCCCTCCACTTT.

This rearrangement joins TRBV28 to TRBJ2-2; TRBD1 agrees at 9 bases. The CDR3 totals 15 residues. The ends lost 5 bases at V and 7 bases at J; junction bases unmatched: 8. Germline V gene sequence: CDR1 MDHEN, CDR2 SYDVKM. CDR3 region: CASSRVQGAGGELFF. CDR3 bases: TGTGCCAGCAGTAGGGTACAGGGGGCCGGCGGGGAGCTGTTTTTT.

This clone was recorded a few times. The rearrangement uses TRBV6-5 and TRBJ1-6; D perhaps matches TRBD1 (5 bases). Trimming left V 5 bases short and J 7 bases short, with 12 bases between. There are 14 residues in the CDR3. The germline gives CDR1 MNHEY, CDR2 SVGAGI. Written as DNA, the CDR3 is TGTGCCAGCAGTCCAAGGGGAATCAATTCACCCCTCCACTTT. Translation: CASSPRGINSPLHF.

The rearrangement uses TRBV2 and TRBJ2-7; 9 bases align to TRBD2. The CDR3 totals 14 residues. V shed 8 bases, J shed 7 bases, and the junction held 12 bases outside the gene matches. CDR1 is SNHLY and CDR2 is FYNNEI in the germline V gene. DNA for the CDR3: TGTGCCAGCGTTTTGCTAGCGGGATTACGGGAGCAGTACTTC. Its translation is CASVLLAGLREQYF.

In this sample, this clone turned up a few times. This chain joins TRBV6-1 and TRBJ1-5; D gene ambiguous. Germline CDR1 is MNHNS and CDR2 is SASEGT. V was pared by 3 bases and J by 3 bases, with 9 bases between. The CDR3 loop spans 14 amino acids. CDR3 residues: CASSDSVDNQPQHF. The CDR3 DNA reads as TGTGCCAGCAGTGATTCTGTTGACAATCAGCCCCAGCATTTT.

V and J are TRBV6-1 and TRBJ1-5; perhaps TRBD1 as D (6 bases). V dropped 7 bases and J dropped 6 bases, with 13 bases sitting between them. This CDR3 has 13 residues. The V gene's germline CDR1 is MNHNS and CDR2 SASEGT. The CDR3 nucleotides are TGTGCCAGCATAGGGGGGGAGGGTCAGCCCCAGCATTTT. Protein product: CASIGGEGQPQHF.

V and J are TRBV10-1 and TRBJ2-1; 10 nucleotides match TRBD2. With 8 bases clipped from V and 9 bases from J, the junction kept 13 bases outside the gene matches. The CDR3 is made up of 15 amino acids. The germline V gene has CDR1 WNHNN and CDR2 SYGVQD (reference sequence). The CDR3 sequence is CASSTGLAGDPEQFF. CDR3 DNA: TGCGCCAGCTCAACCGGGCTAGCGGGGGACCCTGAGCAGTTCTTC.

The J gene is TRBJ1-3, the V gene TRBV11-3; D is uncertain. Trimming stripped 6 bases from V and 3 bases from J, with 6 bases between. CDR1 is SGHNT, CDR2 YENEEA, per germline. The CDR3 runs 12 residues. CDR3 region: CASSLDGNTIYF. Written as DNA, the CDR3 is TGTGCCAGCAGTCTAGATGGAAACACCATATATTTT.

The CDR3 DNA sequence: TGTGCCAGCAGTTCCCTCGTGGGGGGGGCCACCTATAATTCACCCCTCCACTTT. It is translated as CASSSLVGGATYNSPLHF. The rearrangement links TRBV28 to TRBJ1-6, with D perhaps matching TRBD1 (6 bases). Germline CDR1 MDHEN, CDR2 SYDVKM. The CDR3 totals 18 residues. Trimming shortened V by 4 bases and J by 2 bases, and 18 bases separated the two germline ends.

The CDR3 loop reads CASSFGTSGEETQYF. In nucleotides, the CDR3 is TGTGCCAGCAGCTTCGGGACTAGCGGGGAGGAGACCCAGTACTTC. The chain carries TRBV11-3 and TRBJ2-5; 13 bases are shared with TRBD2. The ends lost 3 bases at V and 5 bases at J; junction bases unmatched: 3. This CDR3 contains 15 residues. Germline CDR1 SGHNT, CDR2 YENEEA.

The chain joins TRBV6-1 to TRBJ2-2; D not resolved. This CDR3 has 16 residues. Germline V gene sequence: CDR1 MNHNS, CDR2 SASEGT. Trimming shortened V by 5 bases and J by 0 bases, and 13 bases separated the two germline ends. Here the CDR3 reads CASSQGQDANTGELFF. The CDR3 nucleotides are TGTGCCAGCAGTCAAGGCCAGGACGCGAACACCGGGGAGCTGTTTTTT.

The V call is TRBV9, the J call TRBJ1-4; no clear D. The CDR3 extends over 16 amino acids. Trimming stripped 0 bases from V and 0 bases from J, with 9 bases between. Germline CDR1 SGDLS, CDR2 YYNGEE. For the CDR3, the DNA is TGTGCCAGCAGCGTAGGGACTCTCCCAACTAATGAAAAACTGTTTTTT. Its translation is CASSVGTLPTNEKLFF.

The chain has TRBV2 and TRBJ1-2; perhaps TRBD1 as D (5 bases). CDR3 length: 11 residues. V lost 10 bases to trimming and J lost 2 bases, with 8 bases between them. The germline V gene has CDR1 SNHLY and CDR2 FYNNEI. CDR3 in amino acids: CATDRNYGYTF. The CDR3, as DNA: TGTGCCACCGACAGAAACTATGGCTACACCTTC.

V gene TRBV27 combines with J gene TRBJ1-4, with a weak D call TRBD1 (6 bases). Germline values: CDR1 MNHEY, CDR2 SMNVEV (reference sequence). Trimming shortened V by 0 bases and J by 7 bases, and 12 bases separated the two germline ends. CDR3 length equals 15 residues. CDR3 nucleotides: TGTGCCAGCAGTTTATCGTCCAGGGGAGGTGAAAAACTGTTTTTT. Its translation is CASSLSSRGGEKLFF.

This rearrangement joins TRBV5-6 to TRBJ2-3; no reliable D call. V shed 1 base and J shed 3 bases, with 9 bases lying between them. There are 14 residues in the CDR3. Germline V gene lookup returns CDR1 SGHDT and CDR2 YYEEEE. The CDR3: CASSLIGRTDTQYF. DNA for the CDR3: TGTGCCAGCAGCTTGATAGGGCGGACAGATACGCAGTATTTT.